The rows below give T cell receptor beta chains drawn from one sample of a study of blood T cell repertoires in COVID-19. Profiled with immunoSEQ multiplex PCR; TCRdb holds only in-frame clones, not every one. The sample lists about 110,000 clones, 60% to 80% occurring once. What was sequenced was peripheral blood. The receptors come from a woman aged 80 or over with active or convalescent COVID-19. Each CDR3 is given with its conserved first and last residue.

V gene: TRBV9
CDR3 protein: CASSTPGQGYYGYTF

V gene: TRBV25-1
CDR3 protein: CASLAARDEQFF

V gene: TRBV10-1
CDR3 protein: CASSRSSGILDTQYF

V gene: TRBV25-1
CDR3 protein: CASSSGRNPSNEQFF

V gene: TRBV14
CDR3 protein: CASSQEGDRGRETQYF

V gene: TRBV7-3
CDR3 protein: CASSLEMNTEAFF

V gene: TRBV5-4
CDR3 protein: CASSFNAGGLETQYF

V gene: TRBV18
CDR3 protein: CASSPTLTGLNTEAFF

V gene: TRBV5-4
CDR3 protein: CASSLGASGAATDTQYF

V gene: TRBV6-7
CDR3 protein: CASSYWPPGTSGRVSYNEQFF

V gene: TRBV18
CDR3 protein: CASSPRNPRSSPLHF

V gene: TRBV5-5
CDR3 protein: CASGRREGTEAFF

V gene: TRBV5-1
CDR3 protein: CASSLRESADTQYF

V gene: TRBV9
CDR3 protein: CASSVLTSFDEQFF

V gene: TRBV2
CDR3 protein: CASSTGVIGTF

V gene: TRBV2
CDR3 protein: CASSETGYEQYF

V gene: TRBV30
CDR3 protein: CAWSVLYRGRGEKLFF

V gene: TRBV11-2
CDR3 protein: CASSLRGGREQYF

V gene: TRBV30
CDR3 protein: CAWNPQLSGETQYF

V gene: TRBV6-5
CDR3 protein: CASSHRGANTEAFF

V gene: TRBV5-8
CDR3 protein: CASSLQGYELNEQFF

V gene: TRBV5-6
CDR3 protein: CASSAPTGAYEQYF

V gene: TRBV7-9
CDR3 protein: CASSFVGQGYEQYF

V gene: TRBV27
CDR3 protein: CASSFRGGGYTF

V gene: TRBV18
CDR3 protein: CASSLAGSYEQYF

V gene: TRBV15
CDR3 protein: CATSGGWGTEAFF

V gene: TRBV12-3/TRBV12-4
CDR3 protein: CASILNRGSGYTF

V gene: TRBV18
CDR3 protein: CASPPGTSGRRITDTQYF

V gene: TRBV30
CDR3 protein: CAWRAGGISGNTIYF

V gene: TRBV6-5
CDR3 protein: CASSYDSSNQPQHF

V gene: TRBV6-2/TRBV6-3
CDR3 protein: CASSRDKTFQETQYF

V gene: TRBV11-2
CDR3 protein: CASSLGTSGRYNEQFF

V gene: TRBV2
CDR3 protein: CASSDGVSGKNIQYF

V gene: TRBV6-5
CDR3 protein: CASMERRGLNTEAFF

V gene: TRBV7-6
CDR3 protein: CASSFLNVDTRADGYTF

V gene: TRBV7-2
CDR3 protein: CASSPRGETQYF

V gene: TRBV19
CDR3 protein: CASRLAGDTYEQYF